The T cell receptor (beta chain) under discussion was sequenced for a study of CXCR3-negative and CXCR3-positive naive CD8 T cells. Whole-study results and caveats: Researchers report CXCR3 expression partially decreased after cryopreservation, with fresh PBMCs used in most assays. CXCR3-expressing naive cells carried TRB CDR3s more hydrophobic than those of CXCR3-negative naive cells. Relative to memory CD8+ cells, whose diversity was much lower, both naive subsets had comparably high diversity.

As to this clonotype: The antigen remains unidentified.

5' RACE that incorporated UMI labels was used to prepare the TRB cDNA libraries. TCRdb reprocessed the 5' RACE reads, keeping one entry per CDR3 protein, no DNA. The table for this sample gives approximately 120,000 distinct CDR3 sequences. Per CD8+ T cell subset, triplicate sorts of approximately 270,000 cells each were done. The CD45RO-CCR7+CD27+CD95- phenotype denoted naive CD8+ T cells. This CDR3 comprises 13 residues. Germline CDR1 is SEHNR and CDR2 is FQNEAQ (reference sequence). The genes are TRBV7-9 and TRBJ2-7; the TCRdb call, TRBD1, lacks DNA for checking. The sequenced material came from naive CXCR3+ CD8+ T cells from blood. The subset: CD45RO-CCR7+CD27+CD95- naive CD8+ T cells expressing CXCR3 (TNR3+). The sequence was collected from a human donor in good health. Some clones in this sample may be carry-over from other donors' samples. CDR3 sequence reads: CASSQGGISEQYF.